These 17 T cell receptor beta chains were all obtained from the same sample, sequenced in a study of shared clonotypes between healthy human individuals. The repertoire was sequenced with immunoSEQ multiplex PCR; TCRdb's copy has only in-frame clones and lacks some. The sample holds hundreds of thousands of clones, under 80% seen once. The sequenced sample consisted of memory CD4+ T cells sorted from blood. Subset of the sample: CD45RA-negative fraction. These receptors all stem from a woman aged 25 to 45 in good health.

As for this clone: Other DNA sequences in the same sample also yield this CDR3. The chain combines TRBV19 with TRBJ1-2; D is unresolved. Trimming stripped 1 base from V and 5 bases from J, with 11 bases between. The CDR3 runs to 14 residues. CDR1 LNHDA and CDR2 SQIVND come from the germline V gene (reference sequence). CDR3: CASSIARHGYGYTF. The DNA of the CDR3 is TGTGCCAGTAGTATAGCCCGCCATGGGTATGGCTACACCTTC. Complete variable domain (other parts from reference TRBV19 and TRBJ1-2): DGGITQSPKYLFRKEGQNVTLSCEQNLNHDAMYWYRQDPGQGLRLIYYSQIVNDFQKGDIAEGYSVSREKKESFPLTVTSAQKNPTAFYLCASSIARHGYGYTFGSGTRLTVV.

Only a few counts were recorded for this clone. This chain joins TRBV10-1 and TRBJ1-1, with 7 bases fitting TRBD1. V trimming: 0 bases; J trimming: 8 bases; junction bases outside the gene matches: 9. Per germline, CDR1 WNHNN and CDR2 SYGVQD (reference sequence). The CDR3 contains 15 residues. Here the CDR3 reads CASSESRQGLVEAFF. The CDR3, as DNA: TGCGCCAGCAGTGAGTCCCGACAGGGTCTCGTCGAAGCTTTCTTT.

This chain links TRBV28 with TRBJ2-7, with 7 positions matching TRBD1. The germline gives CDR1 MDHEN, CDR2 SYDVKM. Germline trimming cut 6 bases from V and 6 bases from J; bases unmatched to any gene: 8. This CDR3 is 13 amino acids long. The CDR3 protein is CASSIDHRGEQYF. Here the CDR3 DNA reads TGTGCCAGCAGCATAGACCACAGGGGCGAGCAGTACTTC.

The chain has TRBV11-2 and TRBJ2-1; 9 nucleotides match TRBD2. Germline lookup yields CDR1 SGHAT and CDR2 FQNNGV. The length of the CDR3 is 17 residues. Trimming cost V 0 bases and J 1 base; bases outside gene matches: 4. In DNA, the CDR3 is TGTGCCAGCAGCTTAGACCCTAGCGGGACGTCCTACAATGAGCAGTTCTTC. It codes for CASSLDPSGTSYNEQFF.

The chain is built from TRBV7-3 and TRBJ2-7; 7 bases line up with TRBD2. This CDR3 contains 15 residues. V lost 0 bases to trimming and J lost 7 bases; unmatched junction nucleotides: 9. The germline gives CDR1 SGHTA, CDR2 FQGTGA. The CDR3 sequence: CASSLTKAGVREQYF. For the CDR3, the DNA is TGTGCCAGCAGCTTAACGAAGGCGGGAGTAAGGGAGCAGTACTTC.

There are many counts of this clone. The chain carries TRBV19 and TRBJ1-5; D remains ambiguous. Trimming stripped 6 bases from V and 7 bases from J, with 13 bases between. This CDR3 comprises 13 residues. From germline, CDR1 is LNHDA and CDR2 SQIVND (reference sequence). CDR3 in amino acids: CASSVRAGQPQHF. The CDR3 DNA reads TGTGCCAGTAGCGTCCGCGCGGGGCAGCCCCAGCATTTT.

The J gene is TRBJ2-7, the V gene TRBV28; D is unclear. V was trimmed by 5 bases and J by 0 bases, leaving 5 bases between them. In germline, CDR1 is MDHEN, CDR2 SYDVKM. This CDR3 has 12 residues. The CDR3 DNA reads as TGTGCCAGCAGTGGCAACTCCTACGAGCAGTACTTC. This gives the protein CASSGNSYEQYF.

The chain links TRBV6-5 to TRBJ1-6, with 7 bases that match TRBD1. There are 15 residues in the CDR3. Germline V gene lookup returns CDR1 MNHEY and CDR2 SVGAGI. V trimming: 2 bases; J trimming: 5 bases; junction bases outside the gene matches: 3. CDR3 sequence: CASSYGTVHNSPLHF. The CDR3 DNA is TGTGCCAGCAGTTACGGGACAGTACATAATTCACCCCTCCACTTT.

The J gene is TRBJ1-1, the V gene TRBV6-1; D is perhaps TRBD1 (5 bases). Trimming left V 5 bases short and J 8 bases short, with 15 bases between. This CDR3 is 13 amino acids long. Germline V gene sequence: CDR1 MNHNS, CDR2 SASEGT. CDR3 loop: CASSHGGFSEAFF. The CDR3 DNA reads TGTGCCAGCAGTCATGGGGGTTTTTCCGAAGCTTTCTTT.

This sequence joins TRBV29-1 and TRBJ2-5; TRBD2 matches at 8 bases. The CDR3 length is 12 residues. The ends lost 5 bases at V and 5 bases at J; junction bases unmatched: 4. Looked up from germline, CDR1 is SQVTM and CDR2 is ANQGSEA. The CDR3 nucleotides are TGCAGCGTTCGAGCGGGAGAGGAGACCCAGTACTTC. This encodes CSVRAGEETQYF.

The gene calls are TRBV5-1 and TRBJ2-2; D ambiguous. The CDR3 contains 15 residues. Trimming removed 4 bases at V and 5 bases at J, with 15 bases between. Germline-derived CDR1 and CDR2 are SGHRS and YFSETQ. For the CDR3, the DNA is TGCGCCAGCAGCCGCCAACGATCCTCTACCGGGGAGCTGTTTTTT. Its translation is CASSRQRSSTGELFF.

The J gene is TRBJ2-5, the V gene TRBV19, with 7 bases matching TRBD1. V trimming: 4 bases; J trimming: 2 bases; junction bases outside the gene matches: 4. Germline V gives CDR1 LNHDA, CDR2 SQIVND (reference sequence). The CDR3 runs 14 residues. DNA of the CDR3: TGTGCCAGTAGTAGGGGACAGTCGCAAGAGACCCAGTACTTC. It translates to CASSRGQSQETQYF.

This clone was detected ten times or more. The chain links TRBV5-4 to TRBJ1-2, with 7 bases lining up with TRBD1. J lost 5 bases, V lost 4 bases, and 11 bases had no gene match. This CDR3 is 15 amino acids long. Per the germline V gene, CDR1 is SGHNT and CDR2 is YYREEE (reference sequence). The CDR3 region is CASSLTGISWYGYTF. CDR3 in DNA: TGTGCCAGCAGCCTGACAGGGATCTCGTGGTATGGCTACACCTTC.

V is TRBV10-1 and J is TRBJ2-7; 8 nucleotides agree with TRBD2. The germline V gene has CDR1 WNHNN and CDR2 SYGVQD (reference sequence). Trimming at V came to 5 bases and at J to 6 bases, leaving 6 bases not matched to a gene. This CDR3 is 13 amino acids long. The CDR3 DNA reads TGCGCCAGCAGTAAAGCGGGAGTAAGCGAGCAGTACTTC. Its translation: CASSKAGVSEQYF.

In its sample, this clone was seen many times. The V call is TRBV5-6, the J call TRBJ2-1; either TRBD1 or TRBD2 may fit D (5 bases each). This CDR3 spans 16 amino acids. Germline V CDR1 and CDR2: SGHDT, YYEEEE. Trimming stripped 4 bases from V and 6 bases from J, with 20 bases between. CDR3 nucleotides: TGTGCCAGCAGCGGGGCTACTAGGGACGGAGGCAATGAGCAGTTCTTC. The encoded protein is CASSGATRDGGNEQFF.

This chain uses TRBV5-1 with TRBJ2-1; TRBD2 is a possible D gene (7 bases). The CDR3 is made up of 15 amino acids. The V end was cut by 5 bases, the J end by 7 bases, with 19 bases between. Germline values: CDR1 SGHRS, CDR2 YFSETQ. CDR3 DNA sequence: TGCGCCAGCAGTTACGGCGGGAGCAGGGGTAATGAGCAGTTCTTC. Its protein is CASSYGGSRGNEQFF.

This chain uses TRBV6-1 with TRBJ2-3; TRBD2 matches 9 bases. CDR3 length: 15 amino acids. The germline V gene has CDR1 MNHNS and CDR2 SASEGT. With V trimmed by 2 bases and J by 1 base, 1 base remained unmatched. The CDR3 sequence is CASSELAGRTDTQYF. CDR3 sequence (DNA): TGTGCCAGCAGTGAACTAGCGGGGCGCACAGATACGCAGTATTTT.